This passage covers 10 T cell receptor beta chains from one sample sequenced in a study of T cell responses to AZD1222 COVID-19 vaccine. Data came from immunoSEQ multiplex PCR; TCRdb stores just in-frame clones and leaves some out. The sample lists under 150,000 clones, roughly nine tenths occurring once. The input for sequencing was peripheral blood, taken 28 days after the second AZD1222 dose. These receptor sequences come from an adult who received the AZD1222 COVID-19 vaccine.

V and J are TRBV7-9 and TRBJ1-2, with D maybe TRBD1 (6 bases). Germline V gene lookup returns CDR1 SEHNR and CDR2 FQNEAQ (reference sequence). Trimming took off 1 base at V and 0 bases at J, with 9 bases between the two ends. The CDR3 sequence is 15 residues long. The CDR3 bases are TGTGCCAGCAGCTTAGGGGGGGCTACTAACTATGGCTACACCTTC. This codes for CASSLGGATNYGYTF.

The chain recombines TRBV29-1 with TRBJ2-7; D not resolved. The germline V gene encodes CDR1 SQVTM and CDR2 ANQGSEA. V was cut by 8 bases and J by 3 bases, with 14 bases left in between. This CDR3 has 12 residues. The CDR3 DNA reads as TGCAGCTCGTGCCGGGCAGTCTACGAGCAGTACTTC. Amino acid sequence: CSSCRAVYEQYF.

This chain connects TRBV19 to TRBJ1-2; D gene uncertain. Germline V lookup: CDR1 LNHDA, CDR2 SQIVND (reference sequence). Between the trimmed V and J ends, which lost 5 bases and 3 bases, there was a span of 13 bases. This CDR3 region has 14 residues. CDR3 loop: CASSPELTHYGYTF. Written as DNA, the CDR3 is TGTGCCAGTAGTCCGGAGCTCACCCACTATGGCTACACCTTC.

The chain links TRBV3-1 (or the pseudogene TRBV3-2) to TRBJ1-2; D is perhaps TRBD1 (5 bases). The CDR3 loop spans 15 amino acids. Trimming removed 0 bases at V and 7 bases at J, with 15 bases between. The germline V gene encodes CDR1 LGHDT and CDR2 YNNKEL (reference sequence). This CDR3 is CASSQDWSGYGGYTF. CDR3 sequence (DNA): TGTGCCAGCAGCCAAGATTGGTCAGGGTACGGTGGCTACACCTTC.

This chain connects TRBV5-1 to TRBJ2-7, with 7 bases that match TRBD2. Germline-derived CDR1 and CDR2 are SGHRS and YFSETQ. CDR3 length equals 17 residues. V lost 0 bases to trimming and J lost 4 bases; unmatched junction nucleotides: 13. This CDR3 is CASSLGGGSLGLYEQYF. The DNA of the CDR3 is TGCGCCAGCAGCTTGGGGGGCGGGAGCCTGGGCCTTTACGAGCAGTACTTC.

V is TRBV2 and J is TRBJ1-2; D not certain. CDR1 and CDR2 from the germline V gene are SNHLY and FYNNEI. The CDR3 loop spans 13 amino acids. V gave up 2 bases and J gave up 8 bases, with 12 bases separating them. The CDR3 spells CASSEQLVGGYTF. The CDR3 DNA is TGTGCCAGCAGTGAACAGCTTGTAGGGGGCTACACCTTC.

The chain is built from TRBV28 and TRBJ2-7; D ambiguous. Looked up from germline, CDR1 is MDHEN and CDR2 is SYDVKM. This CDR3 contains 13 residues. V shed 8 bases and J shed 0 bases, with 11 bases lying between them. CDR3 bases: TGTGCCAGCTCGATCTTACACTCCTACGAGCAGTACTTC. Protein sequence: CASSILHSYEQYF. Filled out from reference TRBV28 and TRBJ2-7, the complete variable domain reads DVKVTQSSRYLVKRTGEKVFLECVQDMDHENMFWYRQDPGLGLRLIYFSYDVKMKEKGDIPEGYSVSREKKERFSLILESASTNQTSMYLCASSILHSYEQYFGPGTRLTVT.

CDR3 amino acids: CATSRDKWGNEQFF. The CDR3 DNA follows: TGTGCCACCAGCAGAGATAAATGGGGGAATGAGCAGTTCTTC. This chain joins TRBV15 and TRBJ2-1, with D possibly called TRBD1 or TRBD2 (5 bases each). Trimming cost V 0 bases and J 7 bases, with 10 bases left between them. The CDR3 extends over 14 amino acids. Germline loops: CDR1 LNHNV, CDR2 YYDKDF (reference sequence).

The CDR3 protein is CASSLVGLPNEKLFF. The CDR3 DNA sequence: TGCGCCAGCAGCTTGGTAGGTCTTCCGAATGAAAAACTGTTTTTT. The J gene is TRBJ1-4, the V gene TRBV5-1; D call uncertain. The germline V gene encodes CDR1 SGHRS and CDR2 YFSETQ. CDR3 size: 15 residues. Trimming removed 0 bases from V and 5 bases from J, with 11 bases in between. The variable domain in full, with the rest retrieved from reference TRBV5-1 and TRBJ1-4, is KAGVTQTPRYLIKTRGQQVTLSCSPISGHRSVSWYQQTPGQGLQFLFEYFSETQRNKGNFPGRFSGRQFSNSRSEMNVSTLELGDSALYLCASSLVGLPNEKLFFGSGTQLSVL.

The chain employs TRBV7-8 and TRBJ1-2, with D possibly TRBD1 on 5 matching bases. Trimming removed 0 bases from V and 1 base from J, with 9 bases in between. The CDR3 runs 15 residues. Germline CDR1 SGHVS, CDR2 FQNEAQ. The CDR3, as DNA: TGTGCCAGCAGCTTAGCGGCAGGGTTTAACTATGGCTACACCTTC. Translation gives CASSLAAGFNYGYTF. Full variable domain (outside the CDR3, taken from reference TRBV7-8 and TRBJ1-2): GAGVSQSPRYKVAKRGQDVALRCDPISGHVSLFWYQQALGQGPEFLTYFQNEAQLDKSGLPSDRFFAERPEGSVSTLKIQRTQQEDSAVYLCASSLAAGFNYGYTFGSGTRLTVV.